These 11 T cell receptor beta chains share one sample of origin, sequenced in a study of PD-L1 blockade in urothelial cancer. Method: immunoSEQ multiplex PCR; TCRdb's copy keeps in-frame clones and lacks some. The sample holds around 100,000 clones; roughly 84% are singletons and the top ten take 2.4%. The sample here was PBMCs, taken around atezolizumab (anti-PD-L1) treatment. The receptors derive from a man aged 45-65 years with urothelial cancer.

This clone appeared a single time. The rearrangement joins TRBV5-4 to TRBJ1-2; the match to TRBD1 covers 7 bases. Germline CDR1 reads SGHNT; CDR2 reads YYREEE (reference sequence). V lost 0 bases, J lost 4 bases, and 9 bases stayed unmatched. The CDR3 covers 16 residues. In nucleotides, the CDR3 is TGTGCCAGCAGCTTGGGAGGCAGGGGGGAAGGCTATGGCTACACCTTC. This encodes CASSLGGRGEGYGYTF.

The J gene is TRBJ2-7, the V gene TRBV7-3; the D gene is possibly TRBD2 (6 bases). V was clipped by 3 bases and J by 3 bases, with 12 bases between them. CDR3 length: 14 amino acids. Germline loops: CDR1 SGHTA, CDR2 FQGTGA. The CDR3 is CASSFGGLGYEQYF. CDR3 sequence (DNA): TGTGCCAGCAGCTTCGGGGGTTTGGGCTACGAGCAGTACTTC.

The chain couples TRBV28 to TRBJ2-6; 11 bases map to TRBD1. CDR1 MDHEN and CDR2 SYDVKM come from the germline V gene. The trim removed 3 bases at V and 3 bases at J, leaving 7 bases unmatched. The CDR3 runs 18 residues. Written as DNA, the CDR3 is TGTGCCAGCAGTTTTAGGGGACAGGGGGAGGTTGGGGCCAACGTCCTGACTTTC. It specifies CASSFRGQGEVGANVLTF.

The chain couples TRBV2 to TRBJ2-5; 9 bases map to TRBD2. This CDR3 is built from 16 residues. J was trimmed by 5 bases and V by 1 base; bases with no gene match: 8. Germline V gives CDR1 SNHLY, CDR2 FYNNEI. CDR3 DNA: TGTGCCAGCAGTGAAGAGGCTCTAGCGGGAACGGAGACCCAGTACTTC. It codes for CASSEEALAGTETQYF. The complete variable domain, with remaining parts taken from reference TRBV2 and TRBJ2-5, reads EPEVTQTPSHQVTQMGQEVILRCVPISNHLYFYWYRQILGQKVEFLVSFYNNEISEKSEIFDDQFSVERPDGSNFTLKIRSTKLEDSAMYFCASSEEALAGTETQYFGPGTRLLVL.

The rearrangement joins TRBV5-4 to TRBJ2-4; 11 positions agree with TRBD2. J gave up 4 bases and V 4 bases, and 10 bases lay outside the gene matches. Germline V gene data show CDR1 as SGHNT and CDR2 as YYREEE (reference sequence). This CDR3 is 17 amino acids long. The CDR3 is CASSPGLAGGLKNIQYF. As DNA, the CDR3 is TGTGCCAGCAGCCCTGGACTAGCGGGCGGATTAAAAAACATTCAGTACTTC.

The genes are TRBV4-2 and TRBJ1-4; TRBD1 agrees at 9 bases. The CDR3 covers 16 residues. Per germline, CDR1 LGHNA and CDR2 YNFKEQ. Trimming took 1 base from V and 8 from J; bases not matched to a gene: 8. CDR3: CASSQVGGQGEEKLFF. The CDR3 nucleotides read TGTGCCAGCAGCCAAGTTGGGGGACAGGGTGAAGAAAAACTGTTTTTT.

This clone was observed a handful of times. The chain joins TRBV10-1 to TRBJ2-1, with a weak D call TRBD2 (6 bases). The germline V gene encodes CDR1 WNHNN and CDR2 SYGVQD (reference sequence). The CDR3 runs 16 residues. The germline V and J ends were trimmed by 3 bases and 0 bases, with 12 bases remaining between them. The CDR3 loop is CASSDTGAHSYNEQFF. The CDR3 bases are TGCGCCAGCAGTGACACGGGAGCCCACTCCTACAATGAGCAGTTCTTC.

The chain couples TRBV4-2 to TRBJ2-1; 12 positions agree with TRBD2. CDR1 is LGHNA and CDR2 is YNFKEQ in the germline V gene. The junction had 9 bases not matched to a gene; V was cut back by 4 bases and J by 5 bases. The CDR3 length is 17 residues. CDR3 protein: CASSLHRGTSGHNEQFF. The CDR3, as DNA: TGTGCCAGCAGCCTACACAGAGGGACTAGCGGGCACAATGAGCAGTTCTTC.

The V and J genes are TRBV19 and TRBJ1-6, with 8 bases lining up with TRBD1. Germline V lookup: CDR1 LNHDA, CDR2 SQIVND (reference sequence). CDR3 size: 17 residues. V shed 3 bases and J 7 bases; nucleotides not matched to a gene: 11. The CDR3 is CASSIPLTGDGNSPLHF. The CDR3 bases are TGTGCCAGTAGTATTCCCCTGACAGGGGACGGCAATTCACCCCTCCACTTT.

The rearrangement uses TRBV28 and TRBJ1-2, with a tentative D call TRBD1 (6 bases). Germline V lookup: CDR1 MDHEN, CDR2 SYDVKM. V lost 11 bases and J lost 4, with 17 bases in between. The CDR3 is made up of 13 amino acids. The CDR3 DNA is TGTGCCGCTTCTAGGGGGGGCGTCTATGGCTACACCTTC. It translates to CAASRGGVYGYTF.

This clone was seen a handful of times. V is TRBV18 and J is TRBJ2-3; a weak D match, TRBD2 (5 bases). V was shortened by 0 bases and J by 2 bases, with 12 bases between the two germline ends. This CDR3 spans 16 amino acids. From germline, CDR1 is KGHSH and CDR2 LQKENI. Here the CDR3 DNA reads TGTGCCAGCTCACCACCGGCGGGCGGGTACACAGATACGCAGTATTTT. Its protein is CASSPPAGGYTDTQYF.